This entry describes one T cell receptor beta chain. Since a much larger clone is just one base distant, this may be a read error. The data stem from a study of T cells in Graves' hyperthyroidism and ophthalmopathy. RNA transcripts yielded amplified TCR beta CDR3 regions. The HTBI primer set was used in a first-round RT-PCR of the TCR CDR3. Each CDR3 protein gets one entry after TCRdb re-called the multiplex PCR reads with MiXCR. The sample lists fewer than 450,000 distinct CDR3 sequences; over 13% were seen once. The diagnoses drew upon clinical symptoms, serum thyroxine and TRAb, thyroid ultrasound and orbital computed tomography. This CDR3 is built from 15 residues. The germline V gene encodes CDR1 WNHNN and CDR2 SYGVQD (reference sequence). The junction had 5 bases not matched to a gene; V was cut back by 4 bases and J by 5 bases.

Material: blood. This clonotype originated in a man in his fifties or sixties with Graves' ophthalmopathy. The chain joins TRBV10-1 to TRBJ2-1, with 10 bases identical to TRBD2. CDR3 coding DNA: TGCGCCAGCAGTGCCGCTAGCGGGAGCCACAATGAGCAGTTCTTC. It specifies CASSAASGSHNEQFF.